This TCR beta chain was captured in a study of blood T cell repertoires in COVID-19. The overall study: PBMCs, B-cell-depleted T cells, or T cells provided the cDNA or gDNA that made up the material.

This clone was detected only a few times. J gave up 5 bases and V 3 bases, and 8 bases lay outside the gene matches. CDR1 and CDR2 (germline): LGHDT, YNNKEL (reference sequence). CDR3 length: 15 amino acids. The protocol was immunoSEQ multiplex PCR, while the TCRdb copy is restricted to in-frame clones and leaves out a portion. The sample yields over 7,000 clones, less than 90% seen once. The clonotype originates from a human donor in a cohort sampled during active COVID-19. The sample comprised peripheral blood. The chain has TRBV3-1 (or the pseudogene TRBV3-2) and TRBJ2-7; 9 bases align to TRBD1. The CDR3 nucleotides read TGTGCCAGCAGCCAGGCCGGGACAGGGTGGAACGAGCAGTACTTC. Protein sequence: CASSQAGTGWNEQYF.